The 4 T cell receptor beta chains in this list originate from one sample, sequenced in a study of blood T cell repertoires in COVID-19. Sequencing used immunoSEQ multiplex PCR; TCRdb keeps in-frame clones, though not all of them. Found here are 200,000 to 250,000 clones, 88% of them singletons; the top ten hold around 2.9%. The sequenced material came from peripheral blood. The receptor set was obtained from a woman aged 60-70 years with acute or convalescent COVID-19.

This rearrangement joins TRBV5-1 to TRBJ2-2, with a possible D match to TRBD1 (6 bases). V was pared by 0 bases and J by 1 base, with 13 bases between. Looked up from germline, CDR1 is SGHRS and CDR2 is YFSETQ. The CDR3 extends over 17 amino acids. CDR3 protein: CASSLGTGTMNTGELFF. The CDR3 coding sequence is TGCGCCAGCAGCTTGGGGACCGGGACAATGAACACCGGGGAGCTGTTTTTT.

The genes are TRBV29-1 and TRBJ2-5; TRBD1 matches at 7 bases. Germline V CDR1 and CDR2: SQVTM, ANQGSEA. The CDR3 is 12 residues long. Unmatched junction bases numbered 5, after V lost 6 bases and J lost 4 bases. The chain's CDR3 is CSVRTGGETQYF. Written as DNA, the CDR3 is TGCAGCGTACGGACAGGTGGAGAGACCCAGTACTTC.

The V gene is TRBV27, the J gene TRBJ2-5; a weak D match, TRBD2 (6 bases). Germline V gene sequence: CDR1 MNHEY, CDR2 SMNVEV (reference sequence). CDR3 length: 12 amino acids. The V end lost 5 bases, the J end lost 10 bases, and 14 bases lay between the germline ends. This CDR3 is CASSISGSFQYF. The CDR3 coding sequence is TGTGCCAGCAGTATCTCCGGGAGTTTCCAGTACTTC.

The chain is built from TRBV30 and TRBJ2-7; 7 bases fit TRBD2. The length of the CDR3 is 17 residues. The germline V gene has CDR1 GTSNPN and CDR2 SVGIG (reference sequence). After removal of 3 bases from V and 0 bases from J, the junction contained 14 bases not matched to a gene. The CDR3 nucleotides are TGTGCCTGGAGCCTCCCTCCGACTAGCCGGGACTCCTACGAGCAGTACTTC. It specifies CAWSLPPTSRDSYEQYF.